This T cell receptor beta chain is from a study of T cells after yellow fever vaccination. A single record per CDR3 protein comes from TCRdb applying MiXCR to the 5' RACE reads. This sample yields 250,000 to 400,000 distinct CDR3 sequences, of which roughly 4% are seen a single time; approximately 23% belongs to the top ten. Trimming cost V 4 bases and J 6 bases; bases outside gene matches: 9. The length of the CDR3 is 15 residues. The germline V gene encodes CDR1 MGHRA and CDR2 YSYEKL. This sequence originates from a man aged 18 to 29 who received the YFV17D yellow fever vaccine. The sample consisted of PBMCs, taken 5 days after the yellow fever booster vaccination. The rearrangement uses TRBV4-1 and TRBJ2-7; 10 bases agree with TRBD1. CDR3 region: CASSLGIGQGGEQYF. CDR3 bases: TGCGCCAGCAGCCTGGGGATAGGACAGGGGGGCGAGCAGTACTTC.